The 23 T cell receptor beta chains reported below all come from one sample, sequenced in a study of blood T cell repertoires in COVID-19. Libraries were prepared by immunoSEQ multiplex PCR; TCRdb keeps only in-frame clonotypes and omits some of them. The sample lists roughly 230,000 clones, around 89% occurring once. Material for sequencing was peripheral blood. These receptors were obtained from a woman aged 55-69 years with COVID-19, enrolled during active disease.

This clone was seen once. The CDR3 sequence is CASSPRDREYYGYTF. Written as DNA, the CDR3 is TGTGCCAGCAGCCCCCGGGACAGGGAATACTATGGCTACACCTTC. V usage is TRBV7-9 and J usage is TRBJ1-2; 9 positions match TRBD1. CDR1 and CDR2 from the germline V gene are SEHNR and FQNEAQ (reference sequence). This CDR3 has 15 amino acids. V shed 5 bases, J shed 3 bases, and the junction held 7 bases outside the gene matches.

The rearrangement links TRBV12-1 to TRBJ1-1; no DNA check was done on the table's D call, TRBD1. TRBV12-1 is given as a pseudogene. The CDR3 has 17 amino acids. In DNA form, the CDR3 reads TGTGCCAGCAGCCCTAGGTTACAGGGGGCGGGTGTGACTGAAGCTTTCTTT. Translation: CASSPRLQGAGVTEAFF.

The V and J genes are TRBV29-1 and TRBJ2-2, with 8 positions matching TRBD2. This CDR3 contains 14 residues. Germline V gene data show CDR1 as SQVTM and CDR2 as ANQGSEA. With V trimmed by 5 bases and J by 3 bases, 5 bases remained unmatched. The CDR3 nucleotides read TGCAGCGTTATACTAGCGGCGGACACCGGGGAGCTGTTTTTT. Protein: CSVILAADTGELFF.

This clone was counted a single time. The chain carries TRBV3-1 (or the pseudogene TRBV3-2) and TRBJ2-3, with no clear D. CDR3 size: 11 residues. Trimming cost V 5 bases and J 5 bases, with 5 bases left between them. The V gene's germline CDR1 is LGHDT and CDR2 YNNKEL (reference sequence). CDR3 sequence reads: CASSSLDTQYF. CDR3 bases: TGTGCCAGCAGCTCCTTAGATACGCAGTATTTT.

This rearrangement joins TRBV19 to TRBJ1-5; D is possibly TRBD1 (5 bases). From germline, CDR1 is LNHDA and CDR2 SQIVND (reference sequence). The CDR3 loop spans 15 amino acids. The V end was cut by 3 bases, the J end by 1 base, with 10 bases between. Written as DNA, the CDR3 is TGTGCCAGTAGTATCGGGGGGGTAAGCAATCAGCCCCAGCATTTT. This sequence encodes CASSIGGVSNQPQHF.

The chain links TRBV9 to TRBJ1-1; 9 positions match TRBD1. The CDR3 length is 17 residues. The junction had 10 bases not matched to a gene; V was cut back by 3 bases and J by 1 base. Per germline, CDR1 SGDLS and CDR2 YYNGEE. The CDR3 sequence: CASSATGTGMGNTEAFF. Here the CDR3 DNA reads TGTGCCAGCAGCGCAACCGGGACAGGGATGGGGAACACTGAAGCTTTCTTT.

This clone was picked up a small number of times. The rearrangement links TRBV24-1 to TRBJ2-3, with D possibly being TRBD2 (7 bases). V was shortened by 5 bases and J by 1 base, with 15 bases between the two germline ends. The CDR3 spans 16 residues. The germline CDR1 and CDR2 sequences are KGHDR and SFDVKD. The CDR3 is CATSAGGGGGTDTQYF. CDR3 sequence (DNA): TGTGCCACCAGTGCGGGGGGCGGCGGAGGCACAGATACGCAGTATTTT.

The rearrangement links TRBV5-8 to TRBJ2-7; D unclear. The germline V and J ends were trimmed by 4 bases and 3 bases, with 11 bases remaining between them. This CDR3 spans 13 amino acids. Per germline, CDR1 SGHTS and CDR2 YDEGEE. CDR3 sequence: CASSLRPVYEQYF. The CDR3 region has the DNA TGTGCCAGCAGCCTCCGTCCAGTCTACGAGCAGTACTTC.

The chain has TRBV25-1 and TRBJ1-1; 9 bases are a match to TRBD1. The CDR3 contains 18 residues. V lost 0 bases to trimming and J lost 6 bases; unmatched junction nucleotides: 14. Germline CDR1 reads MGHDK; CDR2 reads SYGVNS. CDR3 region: CASSEYSGTGLYPAEAFF. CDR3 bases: TGTGCCAGCAGTGAATACTCCGGGACAGGGTTGTATCCGGCTGAAGCTTTCTTT.

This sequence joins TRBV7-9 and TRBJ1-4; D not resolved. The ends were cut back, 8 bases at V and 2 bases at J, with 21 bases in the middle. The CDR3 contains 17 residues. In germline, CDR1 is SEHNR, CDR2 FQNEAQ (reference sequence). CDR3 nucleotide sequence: TGTGCCAGCGCCAGGCCGTCAGGCACCACGACTAATGAAAAACTGTTTTTT. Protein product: CASARPSGTTTNEKLFF. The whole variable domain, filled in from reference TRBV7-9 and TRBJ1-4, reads DTGVSQNPRHKITKRGQNVTFRCDPISEHNRLYWYRQTLGQGPEFLTYFQNEAQLEKSRLLSDRFSAERPKGSFSTLEIQRTEQGDSAMYLCASARPSGTTTNEKLFFGSGTQLSVL.

The CDR3 loop reads CASSLGLAGAYEDTQYF. In nucleotides, the CDR3 is TGTGCCAGCAGCCTCGGACTAGCGGGGGCCTATGAAGATACGCAGTATTTT. The rearrangement joins TRBV7-9 to TRBJ2-3; 13 bases agree with TRBD2. Germline V gives CDR1 SEHNR, CDR2 FQNEAQ (reference sequence). J lost 5 bases, V lost 5 bases, and 10 bases had no gene match. CDR3 length equals 17 residues.

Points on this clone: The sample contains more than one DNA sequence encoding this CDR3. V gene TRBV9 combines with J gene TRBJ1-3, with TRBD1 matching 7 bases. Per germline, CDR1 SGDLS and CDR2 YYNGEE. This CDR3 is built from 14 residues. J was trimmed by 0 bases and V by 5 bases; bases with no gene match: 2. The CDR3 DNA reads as TGTGCCAGCAGTGCAGGGGGCTCTGGAAACACCATATATTTT. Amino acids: CASSAGGSGNTIYF.

The CDR3 is CASSLSRGNYGYTF. For the CDR3, the DNA is TGTGCCAGCAGTTTATCTCGGGGGAACTATGGCTACACCTTC. The chain couples TRBV27 to TRBJ1-2; tentative D call: TRBD1 (5 bases). The germline V gene has CDR1 MNHEY and CDR2 SMNVEV (reference sequence). Deletions cut 0 bases from V and 2 bases from J, with 7 bases between. This CDR3 contains 14 residues.

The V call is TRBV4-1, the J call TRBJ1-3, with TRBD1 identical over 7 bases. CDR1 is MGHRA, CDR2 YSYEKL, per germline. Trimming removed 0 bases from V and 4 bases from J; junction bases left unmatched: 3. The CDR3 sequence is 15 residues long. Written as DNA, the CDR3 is TGCGCCAGCAGCCAAGAGACAGGGTCGGGAAACACCATATATTTT. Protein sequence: CASSQETGSGNTIYF.

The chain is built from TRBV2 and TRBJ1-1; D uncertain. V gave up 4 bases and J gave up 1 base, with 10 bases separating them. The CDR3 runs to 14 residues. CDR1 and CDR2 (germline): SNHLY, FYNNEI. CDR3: CASSGVQENTEAFF. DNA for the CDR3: TGTGCCAGCAGTGGCGTCCAGGAGAACACTGAAGCTTTCTTT.

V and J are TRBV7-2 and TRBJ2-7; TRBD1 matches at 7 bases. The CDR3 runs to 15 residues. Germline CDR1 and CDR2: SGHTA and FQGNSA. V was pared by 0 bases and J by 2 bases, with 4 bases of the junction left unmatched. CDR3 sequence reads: CASSLALGTAYEQYF. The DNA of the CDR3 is TGTGCCAGCAGCTTAGCGCTGGGGACAGCCTACGAGCAGTACTTC.

The CDR3 coding sequence is TGTGCCAGCAGTTACTCGCAGGGGGGCTACACCTTC. This encodes CASSYSQGGYTF. The rearrangement uses TRBV6-5 and TRBJ1-2; D may be TRBD1 (6 bases). The CDR3 runs to 12 residues. The germline V and J ends were trimmed by 0 bases and 8 bases, with 7 bases remaining between them. In germline, CDR1 is MNHEY, CDR2 SVGAGI.

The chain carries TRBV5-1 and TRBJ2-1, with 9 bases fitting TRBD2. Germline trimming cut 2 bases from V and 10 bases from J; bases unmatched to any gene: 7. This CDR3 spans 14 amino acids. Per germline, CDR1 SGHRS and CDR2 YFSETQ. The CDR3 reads CASSLTSGGTEQFF. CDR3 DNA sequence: TGCGCCAGCAGCTTAACCAGCGGGGGGACGGAGCAGTTCTTC.

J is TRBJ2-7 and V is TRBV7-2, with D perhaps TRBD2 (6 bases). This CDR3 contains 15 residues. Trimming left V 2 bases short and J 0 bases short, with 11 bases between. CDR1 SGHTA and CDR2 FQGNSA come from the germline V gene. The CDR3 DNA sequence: TGTGCCAGCAGCTTATTCCCCGGGAGCTCCTACGAGCAGTACTTC. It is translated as CASSLFPGSSYEQYF. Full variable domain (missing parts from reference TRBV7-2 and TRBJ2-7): GAGVSQSPSNKVTEKGKDVELRCDPISGHTALYWYRQSLGQGLEFLIYFQGNSAPDKSGLPSDRFSAERTGGSVSTLTIQRTQQEDSAVYLCASSLFPGSSYEQYFGPGTRLTVT.

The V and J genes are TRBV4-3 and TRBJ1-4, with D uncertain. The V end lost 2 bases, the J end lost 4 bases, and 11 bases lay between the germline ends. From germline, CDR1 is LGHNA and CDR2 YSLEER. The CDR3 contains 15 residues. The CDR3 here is CASSQRTEYNEKLFF. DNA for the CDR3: TGCGCCAGCAGCCAACGGACTGAATATAATGAAAAACTGTTTTTT.

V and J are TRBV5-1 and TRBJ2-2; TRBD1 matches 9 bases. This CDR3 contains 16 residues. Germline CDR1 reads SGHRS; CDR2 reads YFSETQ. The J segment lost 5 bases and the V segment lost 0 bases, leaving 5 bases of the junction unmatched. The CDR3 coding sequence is TGCGCCAGCAGCTTGGAAGGACAGGGGAGGACCGGGGAGCTGTTTTTT. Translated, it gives CASSLEGQGRTGELFF.

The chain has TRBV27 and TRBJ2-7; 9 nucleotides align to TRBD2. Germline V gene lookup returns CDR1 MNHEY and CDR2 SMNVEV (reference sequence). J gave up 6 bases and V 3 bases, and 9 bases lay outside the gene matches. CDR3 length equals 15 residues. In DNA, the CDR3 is TGTGCCAGCAGTTTTAGCGGGGGCCCTAGGAGCGAGCAGTACTTC. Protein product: CASSFSGGPRSEQYF.

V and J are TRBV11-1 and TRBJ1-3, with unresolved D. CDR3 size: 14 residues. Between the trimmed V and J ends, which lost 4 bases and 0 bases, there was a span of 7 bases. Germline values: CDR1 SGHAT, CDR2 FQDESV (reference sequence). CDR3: CASSSTRSGNTIYF. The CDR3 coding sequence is TGTGCCAGCAGCTCTACCCGCTCTGGAAACACCATATATTTT.